A single sample gave rise to the 28 T cell receptor beta chains below, sequenced in a study of graft-versus-host responses after intestinal transplantation. Produced via immunoSEQ multiplex PCR; TCRdb's table is partial and in-frame only. The data contain roughly 7,000 clones, around 26% of them singletons. The sequences come from alloreactive CD4+ T cells from a mixed lymphocyte reaction culture, collected before intestinal transplant. This sample's subset: CFSE-low proliferating T cells sorted from approximately 6-day pre-transplant mixed lymphocyte reaction (GvH or HvG direction). These receptors came from a human patient who received an intestinal transplant.

This clone came up a few times. The chain recombines TRBV7-7 with TRBJ2-7; possibly TRBD1 for D (5 bases). From germline, CDR1 is SSHAT and CDR2 FNYEAQ (reference sequence). This CDR3 comprises 14 residues. V was clipped by 1 base and J by 4 bases, with 11 bases between them. The CDR3 sequence is CASSLGGAWYEQYF. The DNA for the CDR3 is TGTGCCAGCAGCTTAGGTGGGGCGTGGTACGAGCAGTACTTC.

The chain recombines TRBV11-2 with TRBJ2-3; TRBD1 might be the D (5 bases). Germline CDR1 is SGHAT and CDR2 is FQNNGV. The CDR3 sequence is 17 residues long. Trimming stripped 0 bases from V and 0 bases from J, with 13 bases between. The CDR3 DNA reads as TGTGCCAGCAGCTTAGAGGGAAAGTGGGGCAGCACAGATACGCAGTATTTT. Protein product: CASSLEGKWGSTDTQYF.

There are a few counts of this clone. J is TRBJ2-7 and V is TRBV6-8; D not resolved. The V end lost 5 bases, the J end lost 2 bases, and 10 bases lay between the germline ends. Germline CDR1 and CDR2: MNHGY and SAAAGT. The CDR3 is made up of 13 amino acids. As DNA, the CDR3 is TGTGCCAGCAGTAGGGCCCGTACCTACGAGCAGTACTTC. It is translated as CASSRARTYEQYF.

This clone is medium-sized in the sample. The chain links TRBV18 to TRBJ2-6; D is unresolved. From germline, CDR1 is KGHSH and CDR2 LQKENI. With 2 bases removed from V and 0 bases from J, the gap between germline ends came to 2 bases. This CDR3 spans 14 amino acids. DNA of the CDR3: TGTGCCAGCTCACCAACCTCTGGGGCCAACGTCCTGACTTTC. It codes for CASSPTSGANVLTF.

This clone occurred a few times. The rearrangement uses TRBV7-1 and TRBJ2-1, with TRBD2 matching over 7 bases. TRBV7-1 is sorted into the ORF group, with uncertain function. With V trimmed by 4 bases and J by 15 bases, 12 bases remained unmatched. CDR3 length: 13 residues. CDR3: CASSLVRGEHMFF. CDR3 DNA: TGTGCCAGCAGCTTAGTTCGGGGGGAGCACATGTTCTTC.

The chain uses TRBV7-3 and TRBJ2-3, with D possibly matching TRBD2 (6 bases). Germline-derived CDR1 and CDR2 are SGHTA and FQGTGA. This CDR3 region has 14 residues. Trimming removed 5 bases at V and 5 bases at J, with 14 bases between. The CDR3 region has the DNA TGTGCCAGCAGCACCACCACGGGGGAAGATACGCAGTATTTT. Its translation is CASSTTTGEDTQYF.

This clone appeared a few times. This chain joins TRBV6-6 and TRBJ2-3; D remains unclear. CDR3 length: 15 residues. Germline V gene lookup returns CDR1 MNHNY and CDR2 SVGAGI (reference sequence). V was shortened by 6 bases and J by 5 bases, with 18 bases between the two germline ends. The CDR3 protein is CASSTLLRAGDTQYF. The DNA of the CDR3 is TGTGCCAGCAGCACCCTCCTAAGGGCCGGAGATACGCAGTATTTT.

This clone occurred a few times. A read error is possible here, since a much larger clone lies one base away. This specimen includes other DNA sequences encoding the same CDR3. The gene calls are TRBV4-1 and TRBJ1-1; tentatively, D is TRBD1 (5 bases). The germline CDR1 and CDR2 sequences are MGHRA and YSYEKL. V was trimmed by 1 base and J by 6 bases, leaving 12 bases between them. CDR3 length equals 14 residues. The CDR3: CASSQGQGIAEAFF. DNA of the CDR3: TGCGCCAGCAGCCAAGGGCAGGGTATCGCTGAAGCTTTCTTT.

By its share, this clone is medium-sized. The V and J genes are TRBV10-1 and TRBJ2-1; the D gene is possibly TRBD2 (5 bases). V gave up 4 bases and J gave up 0 bases, with 7 bases separating them. The CDR3 has 14 residues. CDR1 and CDR2 (germline): WNHNN, SYGVQD (reference sequence). The CDR3 protein is CASSGGSSYNEQFF. DNA for the CDR3: TGCGCCAGCAGTGGAGGGAGCTCCTACAATGAGCAGTTCTTC.

This clone was detected ten times or more. The sample carries other DNA sequences with the same CDR3. The gene calls are TRBV7-3 and TRBJ2-7; TRBD2 matches 13 bases. V dropped 9 bases and J dropped 6; count of bases not matched to a gene: 8. Germline V gene sequence: CDR1 SGHTA, CDR2 FQGTGA. The CDR3 runs to 14 residues. The CDR3, as DNA: TGTGCCAGGGCGGGGGGACTAGCGGGAATCGAGCAGTACTTC. Translated: CARAGGLAGIEQYF.

This clone is medium-sized within its sample. J is TRBJ1-1 and V is TRBV5-5; D is unclear. Trimming removed 2 bases at V and 0 bases at J, with 8 bases between. The CDR3 is 14 residues long. Germline CDR1 and CDR2: SGHKS and YYEKEE (reference sequence). DNA for the CDR3: TGTGCCAGCAGCTTCCTGGGAGTGAACACTGAAGCTTTCTTT. Translated, it gives CASSFLGVNTEAFF.

The chain has TRBV18 and TRBJ1-5; D gene uncertain. CDR1 is KGHSH and CDR2 is LQKENI in the germline V gene. This CDR3 has 14 amino acids. With 2 bases removed from V and 0 bases from J, the gap between germline ends came to 5 bases. The CDR3 loop reads CASSPNYSNQPQHF. The CDR3 DNA sequence: TGTGCCAGCTCACCAAATTATAGCAATCAGCCCCAGCATTTT.

The chain joins TRBV7-2 to TRBJ2-7; 8 nucleotides align to TRBD2. Unmatched junction bases numbered 7, after V lost 1 base and J lost 2 bases. The CDR3 spans 16 residues. Germline V gives CDR1 SGHTA, CDR2 FQGNSA. CDR3 DNA sequence: TGTGCCAGCAGCTTAGAACTTTCAGCGGGAGCCTACGAGCAGTACTTC. Its protein is CASSLELSAGAYEQYF.

J is TRBJ2-4 and V is TRBV18; 15 bases agree with TRBD2. CDR1 is KGHSH, CDR2 LQKENI, per germline. The CDR3 covers 18 residues. Germline trimming cut 3 bases from V and 6 bases from J; bases unmatched to any gene: 9. The CDR3: CASSPRGLAGGLSNIQYF. The CDR3 DNA reads TGTGCCAGCTCACCCCGAGGACTAGCGGGAGGGCTGTCAAACATTCAGTACTTC.

The gene calls are TRBV11-2 and TRBJ2-7; 8 nucleotides match TRBD2. V lost 5 bases and J lost 2; bases outside the gene matches: 11. Germline CDR1 SGHAT, CDR2 FQNNGV. This CDR3 is 16 amino acids long. Here the CDR3 reads CASSLQASGSTYEQYF. The CDR3 DNA is TGTGCCAGCAGCCTCCAGGCAAGCGGGAGCACCTACGAGCAGTACTTC.

This clone was picked up a small number of times. The chain has TRBV2 and TRBJ2-5; D gene ambiguous. Trimming took off 4 bases at V and 0 bases at J, with 3 bases between the two ends. In germline, CDR1 is SNHLY, CDR2 FYNNEI. The CDR3 sequence is 12 residues long. CDR3 DNA sequence: TGTGCCAGCAGTGCGTACCAAGAGACCCAGTACTTC. Protein sequence: CASSAYQETQYF.

This clone was detected a few times. This chain uses TRBV30 with TRBJ2-7, with 8 bases aligning to TRBD1. The CDR3 totals 12 residues. Germline V gives CDR1 GTSNPN, CDR2 SVGIG (reference sequence). The V and J ends lost 5 bases and 3 bases, in that order; junction bases with no gene match: 3. The CDR3 DNA reads as TGTGCCTGGGGACAGGGAAACTACGAGCAGTACTTC. It codes for CAWGQGNYEQYF.

Points on this clone: A far larger clone is just one base off, so this is likely a read error. The V call is TRBV9, the J call TRBJ2-2, with D perhaps TRBD2 (6 bases). The germline CDR1 and CDR2 sequences are SGDLS and YYNGEE. The germline V and J ends were trimmed by 6 bases and 5 bases, with 17 bases remaining between them. CDR3 size: 15 residues. CDR3 loop: CASIPFSGRTGELFF. The CDR3 DNA follows: TGTGCCAGCATCCCGTTTAGCGGAAGGACCGGGGAGCTGTTTTTT.

The V and J genes are TRBV6-5 and TRBJ2-7; maybe TRBD1 (6 bases). V gave up 10 bases and J gave up 6 bases, with 13 bases separating them. The CDR3 is 11 residues long. Germline lookup yields CDR1 MNHEY and CDR2 SVGAGI. CDR3 nucleotide sequence: TGTGCCATACAGGGCTTCCGCGAGCAGTACTTC. Translating gives CAIQGFREQYF.

This clone appeared a few times. The J gene is TRBJ1-2, the V gene TRBV7-9, with D unresolved. Trimming left V 5 bases short and J 7 bases short, with 8 bases between. Germline CDR1 and CDR2: SEHNR and FQNEAQ (reference sequence). There are 11 residues in the CDR3. CDR3 nucleotides: TGTGCCAGCAGCAATGGTGGTGGCTACACCTTC. It specifies CASSNGGGYTF.

V usage is TRBV6-6 and J usage is TRBJ2-1, with D possibly matching TRBD2 (6 bases). The CDR3 is made up of 15 amino acids. The germline CDR1 and CDR2 sequences are MNHNY and SVGAGI (reference sequence). V lost 6 bases and J 4 bases, leaving 16 bases between the germline ends. CDR3 residues: CASSQGAGWYNEQFF. The CDR3 coding sequence is TGTGCCAGCAGCCAAGGGGCGGGATGGTACAATGAGCAGTTCTTC.

This sequence joins TRBV1 and TRBJ2-6. TRBV1 counts as a pseudogene. The CDR3 loop spans 18 amino acids. The CDR3 spells CTSSVPCLCKSRANVLTF. In DNA form, the CDR3 reads TGCACCAGCAGCGTTCCGTGTTTGTGCAAAAGTCGGGCCAACGTCCTGACTTTC.

V is TRBV5-3 and J is TRBJ2-5, with 10 bases matching TRBD1. TRBV5-3 is an ORF for which the function is uncertain. This CDR3 comprises 15 residues. The trim removed 10 bases at V and 2 bases at J, leaving 11 bases unmatched. CDR3 sequence (DNA): TGTGCCGGACTAATGACAGGGGGCGGACAAGAGACCCAGTACTTC. Its protein is CAGLMTGGGQETQYF.

In its sample, this clone ranks as medium-sized (0.01 to 0.1%). This chain joins TRBV7-9 and TRBJ2-2, with 8 nucleotides matching TRBD2. V was pared by 4 bases and J by 0 bases, with 1 base of the junction left unmatched. Germline CDR1 is SEHNR and CDR2 is FQNEAQ (reference sequence). The CDR3 spans 15 residues. CDR3 nucleotide sequence: TGTGCCAGCAGCTCGGGACTAGCGAACACCGGGGAGCTGTTTTTT. Its protein is CASSSGLANTGELFF.

The chain joins TRBV30 to TRBJ2-3; no reliable D call. The CDR3 is 15 residues long. The ends were cut back, 1 base at V and 1 base at J, with 12 bases in the middle. Germline V lookup: CDR1 GTSNPN, CDR2 SVGIG (reference sequence). CDR3 nucleotides: TGTGCCTGGAGTGCGGGTGTAGCTGGCACAGATACGCAGTATTTT. It specifies CAWSAGVAGTDTQYF.

This chain connects TRBV6-5 to TRBJ1-1; D is uncertain. CDR3 length equals 13 residues. From germline, CDR1 is MNHEY and CDR2 SVGAGI. V lost 7 bases and J lost 3, with 12 bases in between. CDR3 sequence reads: CASTKEAYTEAFF. The CDR3 bases are TGTGCCAGCACAAAGGAGGCATACACTGAAGCTTTCTTT.

The chain couples TRBV6-1 to TRBJ2-1; 11 bases agree with TRBD2. J gave up 4 bases and V 6 bases, and 5 bases lay outside the gene matches. The CDR3 is 15 amino acids. CDR1 and CDR2 from the germline V gene are MNHNS and SASEGT. The CDR3 here is CASRRRLAGYNEQFF. The CDR3, as DNA: TGTGCCAGCAGGCGCAGACTAGCGGGGTACAATGAGCAGTTCTTC.

The chain employs TRBV7-8 and TRBJ1-2; no reliable D call. CDR1 and CDR2 from the germline V gene are SGHVS and FQNEAQ. Trimming took 5 bases from V and 7 from J, leaving 8 bases between them. There are 11 residues in the CDR3. CDR3 DNA sequence: TGTGCCAGCAGCAATGGTGGTGGCTACACCTTC. It encodes CASSNGGGYTF.